The clone carrying this TCR beta chain has just a few counts. In the study's own analysis: Amplification from reference gene primers served as the basis for estimated nucleated cell counts. The protocol was immunoSEQ multiplex PCR, while the TCRdb copy is restricted to in-frame clones and leaves out a portion. V and J calls and clone size are those listed in that table; D and trimming were worked out from the DNA. The sample lists roughly 570,000 clones, 85% to 90% seen once, with 7.8% in the top ten. The record originates from a study of blood T cell repertoires in COVID-19. Whole-study context: The United States, Italy and Spain supplied acute and convalescent COVID-19 samples. T cells, B-cell-depleted T cells, or PBMCs provided the cDNA or gDNA that served as material.

The V end was cut by 2 bases, the J end by 0 bases, with 5 bases between. The length of the CDR3 is 13 residues. The germline V gene encodes CDR1 MNHEY and CDR2 SVGAGI. Enrollment of patients from Seattle took place during active infection, with longitudinal follow-up. This clonotype was obtained from a woman aged 45-65 years with COVID-19, enrolled during active disease. Specimen: peripheral blood. This chain connects TRBV6-5 to TRBJ2-7, with D unresolved. The CDR3 loop reads CASSYGTSYEQYF. In DNA form, the CDR3 reads TGTGCCAGCAGTTACGGCACCTCCTACGAGCAGTACTTC.